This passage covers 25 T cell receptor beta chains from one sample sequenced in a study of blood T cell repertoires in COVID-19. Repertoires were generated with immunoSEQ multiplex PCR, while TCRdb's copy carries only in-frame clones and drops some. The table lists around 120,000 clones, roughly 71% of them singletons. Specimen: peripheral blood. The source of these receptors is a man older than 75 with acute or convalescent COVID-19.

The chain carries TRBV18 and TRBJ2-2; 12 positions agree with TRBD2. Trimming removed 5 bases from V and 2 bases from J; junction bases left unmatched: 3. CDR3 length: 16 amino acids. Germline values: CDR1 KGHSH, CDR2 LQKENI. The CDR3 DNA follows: TGTGCCAGCTCAAGACTAGCGGGAGATAACACCGGGGAGCTGTTTTTT. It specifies CASSRLAGDNTGELFF.

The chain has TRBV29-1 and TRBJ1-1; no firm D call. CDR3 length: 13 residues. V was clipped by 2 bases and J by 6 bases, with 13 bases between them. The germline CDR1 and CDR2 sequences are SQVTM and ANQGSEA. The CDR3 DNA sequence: TGCAGCGTTGAAACACAGATGATCCCTGAAGCTTTCTTT. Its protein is CSVETQMIPEAFF.

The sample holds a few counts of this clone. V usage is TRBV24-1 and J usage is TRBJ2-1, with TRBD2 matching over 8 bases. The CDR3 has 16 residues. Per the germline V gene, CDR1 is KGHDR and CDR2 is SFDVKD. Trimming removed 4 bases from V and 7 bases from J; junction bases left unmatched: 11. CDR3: CATSDPSAGEGNEQFF. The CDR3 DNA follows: TGTGCCACCAGTGACCCTTCAGCGGGAGAGGGAAATGAGCAGTTCTTC.

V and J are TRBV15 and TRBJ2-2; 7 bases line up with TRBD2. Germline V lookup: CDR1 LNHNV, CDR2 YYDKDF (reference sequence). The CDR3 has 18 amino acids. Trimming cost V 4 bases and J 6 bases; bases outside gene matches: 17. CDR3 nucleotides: TGTGCCACCAGCACGCTTTCTAGCGGAACTTTAAGGGCCGGGGAGCTGTTTTTT. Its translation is CATSTLSSGTLRAGELFF.

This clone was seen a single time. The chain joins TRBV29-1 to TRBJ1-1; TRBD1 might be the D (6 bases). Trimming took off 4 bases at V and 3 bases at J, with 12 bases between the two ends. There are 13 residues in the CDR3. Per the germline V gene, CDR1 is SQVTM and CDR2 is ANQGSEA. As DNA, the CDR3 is TGCAGCGTTGTTTGGGGGCAGGACACTGAAGCTTTCTTT. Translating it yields CSVVWGQDTEAFF.

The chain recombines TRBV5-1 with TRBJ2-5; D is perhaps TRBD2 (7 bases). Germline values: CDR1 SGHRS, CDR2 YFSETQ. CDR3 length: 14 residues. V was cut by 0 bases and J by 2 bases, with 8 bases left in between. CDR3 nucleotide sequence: TGCGCCAGCAGCTTGGAGGGGGGGCAAGAGACCCAGTACTTC. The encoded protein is CASSLEGGQETQYF.

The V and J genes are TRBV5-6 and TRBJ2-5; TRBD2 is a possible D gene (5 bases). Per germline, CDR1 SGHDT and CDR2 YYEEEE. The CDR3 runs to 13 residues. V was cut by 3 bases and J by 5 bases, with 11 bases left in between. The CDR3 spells CASSWAGRETQYF. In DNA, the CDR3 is TGTGCCAGCAGCTGGGCGGGTCGGGAGACCCAGTACTTC.

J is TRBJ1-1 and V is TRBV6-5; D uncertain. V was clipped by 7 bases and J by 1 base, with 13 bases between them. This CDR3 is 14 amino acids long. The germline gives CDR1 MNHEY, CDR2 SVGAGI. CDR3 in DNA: TGTGCCAGCACCCCACCGGGGAAGAACACTGAAGCTTTCTTT. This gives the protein CASTPPGKNTEAFF.

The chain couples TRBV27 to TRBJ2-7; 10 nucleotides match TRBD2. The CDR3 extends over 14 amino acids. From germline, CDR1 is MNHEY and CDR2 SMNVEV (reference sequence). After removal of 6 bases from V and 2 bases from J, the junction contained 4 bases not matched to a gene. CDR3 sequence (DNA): TGTGCCAGCAGCTCTAGCGGGAGAGCCTACGAGCAGTACTTC. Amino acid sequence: CASSSSGRAYEQYF.

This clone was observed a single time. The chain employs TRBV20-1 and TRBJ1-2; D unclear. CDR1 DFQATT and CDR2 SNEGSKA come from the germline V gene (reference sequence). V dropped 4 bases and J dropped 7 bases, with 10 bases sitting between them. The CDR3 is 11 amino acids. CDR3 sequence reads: CSATEGFGYTF. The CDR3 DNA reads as TGCAGTGCTACCGAGGGATTTGGCTACACCTTC.

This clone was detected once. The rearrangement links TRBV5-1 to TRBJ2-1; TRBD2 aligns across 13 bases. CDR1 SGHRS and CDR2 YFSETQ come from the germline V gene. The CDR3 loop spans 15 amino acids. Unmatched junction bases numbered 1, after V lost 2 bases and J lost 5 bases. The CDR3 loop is CASSLLAGGDNEQFF. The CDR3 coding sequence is TGCGCCAGCAGCTTACTAGCGGGAGGGGACAATGAGCAGTTCTTC.

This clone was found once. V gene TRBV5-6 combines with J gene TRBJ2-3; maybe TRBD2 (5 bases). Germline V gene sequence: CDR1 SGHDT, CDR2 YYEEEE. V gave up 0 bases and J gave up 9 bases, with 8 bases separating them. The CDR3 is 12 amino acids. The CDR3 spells CASSLADYTQYF. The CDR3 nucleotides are TGTGCCAGCAGCTTGGCCGACTACACGCAGTATTTT. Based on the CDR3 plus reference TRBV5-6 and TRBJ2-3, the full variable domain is DAGVTQSPTHLIKTRGQQVTLRCSPKSGHDTVSWYQQALGQGPQFIFQYYEEEERQRGNFPDRFSGHQFPNYSSELNVNALLLGDSALYLCASSLADYTQYFGPGTRLTVL.

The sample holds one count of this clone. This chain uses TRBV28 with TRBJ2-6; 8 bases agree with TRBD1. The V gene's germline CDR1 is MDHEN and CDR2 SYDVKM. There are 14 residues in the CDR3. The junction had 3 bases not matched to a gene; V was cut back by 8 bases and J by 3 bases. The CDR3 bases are TGTGCCAGCCGACAGGGGAATGGGGCCAACGTCCTGACTTTC. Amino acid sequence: CASRQGNGANVLTF.

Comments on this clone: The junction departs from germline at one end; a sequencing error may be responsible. The DNA for the CDR3 is TGTGCTAGCAGCTCCGACAGGGGTGGGGAGCAGTACTTC. Protein sequence: CASSSDRGGEQYF. The genes are TRBV7-7 and TRBJ2-7, with 8 bases lining up with TRBD1. This CDR3 is 13 amino acids long. Germline CDR1 reads SSHAT; CDR2 reads FNYEAQ (reference sequence).

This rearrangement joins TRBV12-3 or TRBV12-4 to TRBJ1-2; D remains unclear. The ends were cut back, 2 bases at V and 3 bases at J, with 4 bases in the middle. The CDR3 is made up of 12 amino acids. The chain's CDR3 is CASSLSDYGYTF. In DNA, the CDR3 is TGTGCCAGCAGTTTATCGGACTATGGCTACACCTTC.

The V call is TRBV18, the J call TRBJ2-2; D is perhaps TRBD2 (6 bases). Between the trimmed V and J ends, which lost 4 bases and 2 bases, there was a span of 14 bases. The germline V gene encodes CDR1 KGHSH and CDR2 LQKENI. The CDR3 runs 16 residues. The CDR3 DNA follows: TGTGCCAGCTCACTCCGTCCAGCGGGCAACACCGGGGAGCTGTTTTTT. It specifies CASSLRPAGNTGELFF.

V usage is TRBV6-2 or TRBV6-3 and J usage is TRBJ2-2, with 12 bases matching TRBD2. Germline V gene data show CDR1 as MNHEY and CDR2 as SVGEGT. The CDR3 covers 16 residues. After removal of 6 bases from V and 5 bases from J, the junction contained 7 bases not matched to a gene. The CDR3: CASSRLAGVLTGELFF. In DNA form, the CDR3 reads TGTGCCAGCAGCAGACTAGCGGGAGTCCTAACCGGGGAGCTGTTTTTT.

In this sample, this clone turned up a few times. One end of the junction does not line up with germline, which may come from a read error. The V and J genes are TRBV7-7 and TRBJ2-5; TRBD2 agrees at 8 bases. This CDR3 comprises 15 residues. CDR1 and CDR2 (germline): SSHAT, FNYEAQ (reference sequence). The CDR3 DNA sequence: TGTGCTAGCAGCTCTGGGCGGGGGGCGCGAGAGACCCAGTACTTC. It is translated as CASSSGRGARETQYF.

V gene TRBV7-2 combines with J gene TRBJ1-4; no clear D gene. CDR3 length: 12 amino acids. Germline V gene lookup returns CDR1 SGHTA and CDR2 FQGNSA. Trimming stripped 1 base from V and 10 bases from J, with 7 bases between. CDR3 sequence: CASSLEAGKLFF. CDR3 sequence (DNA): TGTGCCAGCAGCTTAGAAGCCGGAAAACTGTTTTTT.

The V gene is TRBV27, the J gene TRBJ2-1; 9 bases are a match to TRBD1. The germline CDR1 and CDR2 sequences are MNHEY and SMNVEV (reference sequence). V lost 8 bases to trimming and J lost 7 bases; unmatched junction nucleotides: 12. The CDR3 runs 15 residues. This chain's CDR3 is CASSRGQGYMNEQFF. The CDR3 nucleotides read TGTGCCAGCTCAAGAGGACAGGGGTACATGAATGAGCAGTTCTTC.

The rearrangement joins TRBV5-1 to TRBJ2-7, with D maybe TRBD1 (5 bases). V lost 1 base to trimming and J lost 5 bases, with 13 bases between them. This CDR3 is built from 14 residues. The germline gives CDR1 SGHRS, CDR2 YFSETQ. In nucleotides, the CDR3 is TGCGCCAGCAGCTTGTTAGGGGATAAGGACGAGCAGTACTTC. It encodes CASSLLGDKDEQYF.

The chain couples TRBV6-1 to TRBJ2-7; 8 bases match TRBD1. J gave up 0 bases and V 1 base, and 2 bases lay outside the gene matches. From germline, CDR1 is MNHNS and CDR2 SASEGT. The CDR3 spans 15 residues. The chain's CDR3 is CASSEGQGASYEQYF. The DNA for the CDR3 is TGTGCCAGCAGTGAAGGTCAGGGGGCCTCCTACGAGCAGTACTTC.

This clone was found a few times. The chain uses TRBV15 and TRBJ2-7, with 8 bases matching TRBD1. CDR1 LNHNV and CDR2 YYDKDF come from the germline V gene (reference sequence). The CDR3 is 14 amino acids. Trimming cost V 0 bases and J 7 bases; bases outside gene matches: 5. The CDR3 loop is CATSRDRTGREQYF. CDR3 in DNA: TGTGCCACCAGCAGAGATCGGACAGGGAGGGAGCAGTACTTC.

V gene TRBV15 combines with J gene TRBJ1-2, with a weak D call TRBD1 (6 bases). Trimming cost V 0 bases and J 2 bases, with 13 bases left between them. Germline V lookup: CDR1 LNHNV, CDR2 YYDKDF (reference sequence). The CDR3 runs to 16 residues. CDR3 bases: TGTGCCACCAGCAGAGATCCAGGGGTCCAGAACTATGGCTACACCTTC. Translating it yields CATSRDPGVQNYGYTF.

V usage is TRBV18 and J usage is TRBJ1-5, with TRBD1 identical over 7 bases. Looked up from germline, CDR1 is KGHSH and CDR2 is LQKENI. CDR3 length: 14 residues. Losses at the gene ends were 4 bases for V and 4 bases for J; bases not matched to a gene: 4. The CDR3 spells CASSRGTENQPQHF. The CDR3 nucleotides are TGTGCCAGCTCACGAGGGACAGAAAATCAGCCCCAGCATTTT.